The rows below give T cell receptor beta chains drawn from one sample of a study of human T cells and chemical hapten exposure. TCRdb re-derived calls from the RACE reads in MiXCR, one entry per CDR3 protein. The table lists about 76,000 distinct CDR3 sequences, 13% of them singletons, with roughly 5.9% in the top ten. The specimen was whole blood, collected in connection with sensitization to the hapten diphenylcyclopropenone (DPC). The receptors derive from a woman aged 45-65 years with alopecia areata. Some clones in this sample may be carry-over from other donors' samples. Both conserved end residues are part of each CDR3. The order of the fields is V gene, clone size, J gene, D gene, CDR3 DNA, CDR3 protein. A D gene is named only where the DNA matches it firmly. Rows may omit the clone size; those that give it use once, few, many or a size class.

V gene: TRBV10-3; clone size: few; J gene: TRBJ1-4; D gene: TRBD1; CDR3 DNA: TGTGCCATCAGTGCGGGACAGGACCTTGAAAAACTGTTTTTT; CDR3 protein: CAISAGQDLEKLFF
V gene: TRBV29-1; clone size: -; J gene: TRBJ2-2; D gene: -; CDR3 DNA: TGCAGCGTTGAGCATCGGCCCGGGGAGCTGTTTTTT; CDR3 protein: CSVEHRPGELFF
V gene: TRBV4-2; clone size: -; J gene: TRBJ1-3; D gene: -; CDR3 DNA: TGTGCCAGCAGCCAAGGGGTCTCTGGAAACACCATATATTTT; CDR3 protein: CASSQGVSGNTIYF
V gene: TRBV6-7; clone size: -; J gene: TRBJ1-1; D gene: -; CDR3 DNA: TGTGCCAGCAGTTTTTCTGAAGCTTTCTTT; CDR3 protein: CASSFSEAFF
V gene: TRBV29-1; clone size: -; J gene: TRBJ2-1; D gene: -; CDR3 DNA: TGCAGCGCTGGACAGATCTACAATGAGCAGTTCTTC; CDR3 protein: CSAGQIYNEQFF
V gene: TRBV30; clone size: many; J gene: TRBJ1-3; D gene: -; CDR3 DNA: TGTGCCTGGAGAAGCTCTGGAAACACCATATATTTT; CDR3 protein: CAWRSSGNTIYF
V gene: TRBV29-1; clone size: few; J gene: TRBJ2-1; D gene: -; CDR3 DNA: TGCAGCGTTGGTCGGCAGTTCCCATACAATGAGCAGTTCTTC; CDR3 protein: CSVGRQFPYNEQFF
V gene: TRBV2; clone size: -; J gene: TRBJ1-5; D gene: -; CDR3 DNA: TGTGCCAGCAGAGACACAATACTCAATCAGCCCCAGCATTTT; CDR3 protein: CASRDTILNQPQHF
V gene: TRBV29-1; clone size: -; J gene: TRBJ1-1; D gene: TRBD1; CDR3 DNA: TGCAGCGCCCCCGGTACCCGGGACAGGGAAGCTTTCTTT; CDR3 protein: CSAPGTRDREAFF
V gene: TRBV12-3/TRBV12-4; clone size: many; J gene: TRBJ1-1; D gene: -; CDR3 DNA: TGTGCCAGCAGTTTAAGGATGACGTCTAAAGAAGCTTTCTTT; CDR3 protein: CASSLRMTSKEAFF
V gene: TRBV28; clone size: -; J gene: TRBJ2-3; D gene: -; CDR3 DNA: TGTGCCAGCAGTTTAGCGGTTGACCCGTATACAGATACGCAGTATTTT; CDR3 protein: CASSLAVDPYTDTQYF
V gene: TRBV7-9; clone size: -; J gene: TRBJ1-4; D gene: -; CDR3 DNA: TGTGCCAGCAGCATGGTCGCAACTAATGAAAAACTGTTTTTT; CDR3 protein: CASSMVATNEKLFF
V gene: TRBV30; clone size: -; J gene: TRBJ2-7; D gene: TRBD1; CDR3 DNA: TGTGCCTGGAGTCGGACAGGAAGTTACTACGAGCAGTACTTC; CDR3 protein: CAWSRTGSYYEQYF
V gene: TRBV21-1; clone size: many; J gene: TRBJ1-2; D gene: -; CDR3 DNA: TGTGCCAGCAAGGGCCAGGCCTATGGCTACACCTTC; CDR3 protein: CASKGQAYGYTF
V gene: TRBV27; clone size: many; J gene: TRBJ1-2; D gene: -; CDR3 DNA: TGTGCCACCCGCCAGGGGCTCTATGGCTACACCTTC; CDR3 protein: CATRQGLYGYTF
V gene: TRBV29-1; clone size: -; J gene: TRBJ1-1; D gene: -; CDR3 DNA: TGCAGCGTTGAGACTTTGGCGGTGGCTGAAGCTTTCTTT; CDR3 protein: CSVETLAVAEAFF
V gene: TRBV12-3/TRBV12-4; clone size: few; J gene: TRBJ1-3; D gene: -; CDR3 DNA: TGTGCCAGCACCGCCGCCGGGGCGCCGGAAGGAAACACCATATATTTT; CDR3 protein: CASTAAGAPEGNTIYF
V gene: TRBV2; clone size: -; J gene: TRBJ1-1; D gene: -; CDR3 DNA: TGTGCCAGCAGGCCAGGGGCGGAGAGGACTGAAGCTTTCTTT; CDR3 protein: CASRPGAERTEAFF
V gene: TRBV2; clone size: few; J gene: TRBJ2-1; D gene: -; CDR3 DNA: TGTGCCAGCAGTGAAGTCGGCGACCCCACCTACAATGAGCAGTTCTTC; CDR3 protein: CASSEVGDPTYNEQFF
V gene: TRBV5-1; clone size: many; J gene: TRBJ2-7; D gene: -; CDR3 DNA: TGCGCCAGCAGCCATGACAGTGGCGAGCAGTACTTC; CDR3 protein: CASSHDSGEQYF
V gene: TRBV13; clone size: -; J gene: TRBJ1-5; D gene: -; CDR3 DNA: TGTGCCAGCAGCTTCCGGAACGCGAATCAGCCCCAGCATTTT; CDR3 protein: CASSFRNANQPQHF
V gene: TRBV11-2; clone size: few; J gene: TRBJ2-3; D gene: -; CDR3 DNA: TGTGCCAGCAAGTTAACCCAGGCGTCAGATACGCAGTATTTT; CDR3 protein: CASKLTQASDTQYF
V gene: TRBV6-2/TRBV6-3; clone size: many; J gene: TRBJ1-1; D gene: -; CDR3 DNA: TGTGCCAGCAGACGCGGACCGGCCGATGAGGCTGAAGCTTTCTTT; CDR3 protein: CASRRGPADEAEAFF
V gene: TRBV6-6; clone size: many; J gene: TRBJ1-5; D gene: -; CDR3 DNA: TGTGCCAGCAGTGCGGGGGTGGCCCAGCCCCAGCATTTT; CDR3 protein: CASSAGVAQPQHF
V gene: TRBV18; clone size: few; J gene: TRBJ1-2; D gene: TRBD1; CDR3 DNA: TGTGCCAGCTCACCAGGCGACAGGGTTTACACCTTC; CDR3 protein: CASSPGDRVYTF
V gene: TRBV7-7; clone size: -; J gene: TRBJ2-2; D gene: TRBD2; CDR3 DNA: TGTGCTAGCAGCTTACTAGCGATTACGAACACCGGGGAGCTGTTTTTT; CDR3 protein: CASSLLAITNTGELFF
V gene: TRBV10-3; clone size: -; J gene: TRBJ1-3; D gene: -; CDR3 DNA: TGTGCCATCAGTGAGTCTTGGATCTCTGGAAACACCATATATTTT; CDR3 protein: CAISESWISGNTIYF
V gene: TRBV29-1; clone size: -; J gene: TRBJ2-1; D gene: TRBD2; CDR3 DNA: TGCAGCGTTGGTCTAGCGGGAAACAATGAGCAGTTCTTC; CDR3 protein: CSVGLAGNNEQFF
V gene: TRBV6-6; clone size: many; J gene: TRBJ1-5; D gene: -; CDR3 DNA: TGTGCCAGTGGACTTTACTCATATAGCAATCAGCCCCAGCATTTT; CDR3 protein: CASGLYSYSNQPQHF
V gene: TRBV15; clone size: -; J gene: TRBJ2-7; D gene: -; CDR3 DNA: TGTGCCACCAGCAGAGATCTCAACCCGCCCCAGCAGTACTTC; CDR3 protein: CATSRDLNPPQQYF
V gene: TRBV6-2/TRBV6-3; clone size: -; J gene: TRBJ2-1; D gene: -; CDR3 DNA: TGTGCCAGCAGTTACTTTTCCCAGAGCTCCTACAATGAGCAGTTCTTC; CDR3 protein: CASSYFSQSSYNEQFF
V gene: TRBV29-1; clone size: few; J gene: TRBJ2-1; D gene: -; CDR3 DNA: TGCAGCGTTAGCCCTGACTACAATGAGCAGTTCTTC; CDR3 protein: CSVSPDYNEQFF
V gene: TRBV6-1; clone size: many; J gene: TRBJ2-7; D gene: -; CDR3 DNA: TGTGCCAGCAGACGGGACACCCACGAGCAGTACTTC; CDR3 protein: CASRRDTHEQYF
V gene: TRBV20-1; clone size: few; J gene: TRBJ2-1; D gene: -; CDR3 DNA: TGCAGTGCTAGAGGTAACCTGTACAATGAGCAGTTCTTC; CDR3 protein: CSARGNLYNEQFF
V gene: TRBV7-9; clone size: few; J gene: TRBJ2-7; D gene: -; CDR3 DNA: TGTGCCAGCAGCTTAGTGGTGGAACCCTACGAGCAGTACTTC; CDR3 protein: CASSLVVEPYEQYF
V gene: TRBV7-9; clone size: many; J gene: TRBJ2-1; D gene: -; CDR3 DNA: TGTGCCAGCAGCTTAGGACCCTCTATCCACAATGAGCAGTTCTTC; CDR3 protein: CASSLGPSIHNEQFF
V gene: TRBV7-6; clone size: many; J gene: TRBJ1-1; D gene: -; CDR3 DNA: TGTGCCAGCAGCTTAGATAGGCAGGAGTACACTGAAGCTTTCTTT; CDR3 protein: CASSLDRQEYTEAFF
V gene: TRBV3-1; clone size: few; J gene: TRBJ2-5; D gene: TRBD1; CDR3 DNA: TGTGCCAGCAGCCAAGGATGGACAGGGCGCGAGACCCAGTACTTC; CDR3 protein: CASSQGWTGRETQYF
V gene: TRBV6-5; clone size: few; J gene: TRBJ2-1; D gene: -; CDR3 DNA: TGTGCCAGCAGTTACTCGCGTAGCTCCTACAATGAGCAGTTCTTC; CDR3 protein: CASSYSRSSYNEQFF
V gene: TRBV19; clone size: -; J gene: TRBJ2-1; D gene: -; CDR3 DNA: TGTGCCAGTAGTATAGATCAAGGGGAGCAGTTCTTC; CDR3 protein: CASSIDQGEQFF
V gene: TRBV11-2; clone size: many; J gene: TRBJ2-3; D gene: TRBD1; CDR3 DNA: TGTGCCAGCAGCTCCGGGACAGGAGATACGCAGTATTTT; CDR3 protein: CASSSGTGDTQYF
V gene: TRBV11-2; clone size: many; J gene: TRBJ2-1; D gene: TRBD2; CDR3 DNA: TGTGCCAGCAGCAAATTAGCGGGAAACTACAATGAGCAGTTCTTC; CDR3 protein: CASSKLAGNYNEQFF
V gene: TRBV14; clone size: -; J gene: TRBJ2-5; D gene: TRBD2; CDR3 DNA: TGTGCCAGCAGCAAGCATTCCGGGACTACGGTCCAAGAGACCCAGTACTTC; CDR3 protein: CASSKHSGTTVQETQYF
V gene: TRBV18; clone size: many; J gene: TRBJ1-6; D gene: -; CDR3 DNA: TGTGCCAGCTCACCAAGTGCCCGGAGCTCCTATAATTCACCCCTCCACTTT; CDR3 protein: CASSPSARSSYNSPLHF
V gene: TRBV10-2; clone size: -; J gene: TRBJ1-5; D gene: -; CDR3 DNA: TGCGCCAGCCTCGGCCAGCCCCAGCATTTT; CDR3 protein: CASLGQPQHF
V gene: TRBV7-9; clone size: few; J gene: TRBJ1-3; D gene: -; CDR3 DNA: TGTGCCAGCAGCTTAGCGAACACGGTTTCTGGAAACACCATATATTTT; CDR3 protein: CASSLANTVSGNTIYF
V gene: TRBV30; clone size: few; J gene: TRBJ2-7; D gene: -; CDR3 DNA: TGTGCCTGGAGAAACCCGGGGACCTACGAGCAGTACTTC; CDR3 protein: CAWRNPGTYEQYF
V gene: TRBV29-1; clone size: -; J gene: TRBJ2-7; D gene: TRBD1; CDR3 DNA: TGCAGCGCCCTGACAGGGGACTCCTACGAGCAGTACTTC; CDR3 protein: CSALTGDSYEQYF
V gene: TRBV30; clone size: -; J gene: TRBJ2-7; D gene: -; CDR3 DNA: TGTGCCTGGAGTGTACTTGGCGGCTACGAGCAGTACTTC; CDR3 protein: CAWSVLGGYEQYF
V gene: TRBV29-1; clone size: many; J gene: TRBJ2-1; D gene: -; CDR3 DNA: TGCAGCGGTTCGTCCGGTCCCTCAGGAGAGAATGAGCAGTTCTTC; CDR3 protein: CSGSSGPSGENEQFF
V gene: TRBV29-1; clone size: many; J gene: TRBJ2-6; D gene: -; CDR3 DNA: TGCAGCGTTGATTCTGGTGGACAGCGAACGCCCTCTGGGGCCAACGTCCTGACTTTC; CDR3 protein: CSVDSGGQRTPSGANVLTF
V gene: TRBV10-3; clone size: many; J gene: TRBJ1-2; D gene: -; CDR3 DNA: TGTGCCATCACCAGGGATAGATCGGAGGGCTACACCTTC; CDR3 protein: CAITRDRSEGYTF
V gene: TRBV15; clone size: many; J gene: TRBJ2-5; D gene: TRBD2; CDR3 DNA: TGTGCCACCAGCAGAGAGGGGTCTAGCGGGAGAGGGTGGAAAGAGACCCAGTACTTC; CDR3 protein: CATSREGSSGRGWKETQYF
V gene: TRBV10-3; clone size: -; J gene: TRBJ2-7; D gene: -; CDR3 DNA: TGTGCCATTACCGGGACTCCCGATTCGTTGGAGCAGTACTTC; CDR3 protein: CAITGTPDSLEQYF
V gene: TRBV10-1; clone size: many; J gene: TRBJ2-1; D gene: TRBD1; CDR3 DNA: TGCGCCAGCAGTCCACTACCAAGGACAGGCTTAGTCCCGATGGGGAATGAGCAGTTCTTC; CDR3 protein: CASSPLPRTGLVPMGNEQFF
V gene: TRBV29-1; clone size: few; J gene: TRBJ2-7; D gene: -; CDR3 DNA: TGCAGCGTTGACAAGTACTACGAGCAGTACTTC; CDR3 protein: CSVDKYYEQYF
V gene: TRBV20-1; clone size: few; J gene: TRBJ2-1; D gene: TRBD2; CDR3 DNA: TGCAGTGCTCAGCCATGGGACTACGACAATGAGCAGTTCTTC; CDR3 protein: CSAQPWDYDNEQFF
V gene: TRBV29-1; clone size: -; J gene: TRBJ2-1; D gene: -; CDR3 DNA: TGCAGCGTTTGGATTTCATCCGGCCGTAGTGAGCAGTTCTTC; CDR3 protein: CSVWISSGRSEQFF
V gene: TRBV9; clone size: few; J gene: TRBJ1-1; D gene: -; CDR3 DNA: TGTGCCAGCAGCCCCGAGGGCCGCAGAAATACTGAAGCTTTCTTT; CDR3 protein: CASSPEGRRNTEAFF